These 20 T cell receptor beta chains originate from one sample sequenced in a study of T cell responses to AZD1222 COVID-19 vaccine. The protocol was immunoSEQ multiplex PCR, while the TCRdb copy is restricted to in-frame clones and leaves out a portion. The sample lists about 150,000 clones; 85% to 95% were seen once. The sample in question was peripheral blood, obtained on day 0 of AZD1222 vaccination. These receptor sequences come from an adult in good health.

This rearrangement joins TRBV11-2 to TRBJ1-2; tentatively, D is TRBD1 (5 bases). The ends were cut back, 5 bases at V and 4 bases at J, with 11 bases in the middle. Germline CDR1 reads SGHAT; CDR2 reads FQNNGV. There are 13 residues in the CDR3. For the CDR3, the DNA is TGTGCCAGCAGCCCGGGACTGATCTATGGCTACACCTTC. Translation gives CASSPGLIYGYTF.

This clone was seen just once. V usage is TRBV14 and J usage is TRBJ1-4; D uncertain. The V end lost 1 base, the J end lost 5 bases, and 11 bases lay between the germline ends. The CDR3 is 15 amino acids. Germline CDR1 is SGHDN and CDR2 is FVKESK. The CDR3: CASSQVRRANEKLFF. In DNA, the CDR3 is TGTGCCAGCAGCCAAGTACGGAGGGCAAATGAAAAACTGTTTTTT.

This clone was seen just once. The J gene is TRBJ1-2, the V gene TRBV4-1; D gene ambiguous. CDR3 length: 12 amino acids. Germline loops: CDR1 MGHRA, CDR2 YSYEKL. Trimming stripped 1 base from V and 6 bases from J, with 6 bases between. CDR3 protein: CASSQARNGYTF. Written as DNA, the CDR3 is TGCGCCAGCAGCCAAGCCAGGAATGGCTACACCTTC.

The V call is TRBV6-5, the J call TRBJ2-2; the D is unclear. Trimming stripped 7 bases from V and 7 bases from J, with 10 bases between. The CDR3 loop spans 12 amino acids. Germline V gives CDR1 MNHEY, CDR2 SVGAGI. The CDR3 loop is CASTEGGGELFF. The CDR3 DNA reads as TGTGCCAGCACCGAAGGTGGCGGGGAGCTGTTTTTT.

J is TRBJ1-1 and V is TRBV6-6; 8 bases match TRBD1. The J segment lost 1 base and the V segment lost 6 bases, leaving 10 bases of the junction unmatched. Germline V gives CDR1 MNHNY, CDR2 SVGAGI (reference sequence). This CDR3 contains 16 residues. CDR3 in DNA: TGTGCCAGCAGGACGGACAGGGAACCTTCGAACACTGAAGCTTTCTTT. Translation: CASRTDREPSNTEAFF.

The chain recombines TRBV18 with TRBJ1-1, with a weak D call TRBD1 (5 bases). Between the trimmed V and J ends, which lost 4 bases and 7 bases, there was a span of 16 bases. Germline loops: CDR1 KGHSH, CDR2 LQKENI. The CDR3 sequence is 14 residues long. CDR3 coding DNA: TGTGCCAGCTCACTCCCTCGGGGCGGGGGTGAAGCTTTCTTT. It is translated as CASSLPRGGGEAFF.

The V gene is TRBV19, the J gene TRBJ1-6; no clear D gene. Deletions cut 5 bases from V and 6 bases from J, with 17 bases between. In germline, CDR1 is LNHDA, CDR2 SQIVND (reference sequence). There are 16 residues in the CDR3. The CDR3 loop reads CASSWALGRSNSPLHF. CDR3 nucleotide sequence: TGTGCCAGTAGTTGGGCCCTCGGCAGATCTAATTCACCCCTCCACTTT.

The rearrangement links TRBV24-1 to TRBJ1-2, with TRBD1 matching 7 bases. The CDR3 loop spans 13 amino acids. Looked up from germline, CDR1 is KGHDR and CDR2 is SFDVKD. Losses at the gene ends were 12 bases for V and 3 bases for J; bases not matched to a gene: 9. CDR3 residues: CAHQGQGDYGYTF. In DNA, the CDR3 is TGTGCCCACCAGGGGCAGGGGGACTATGGCTACACCTTC.

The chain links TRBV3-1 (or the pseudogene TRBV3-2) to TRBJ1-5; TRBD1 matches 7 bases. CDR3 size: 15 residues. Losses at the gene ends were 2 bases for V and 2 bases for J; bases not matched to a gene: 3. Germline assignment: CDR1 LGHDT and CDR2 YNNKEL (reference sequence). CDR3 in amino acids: CASSQLTGGNQPQHF. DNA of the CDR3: TGTGCCAGCAGCCAACTCACAGGGGGCAATCAGCCCCAGCATTTT.

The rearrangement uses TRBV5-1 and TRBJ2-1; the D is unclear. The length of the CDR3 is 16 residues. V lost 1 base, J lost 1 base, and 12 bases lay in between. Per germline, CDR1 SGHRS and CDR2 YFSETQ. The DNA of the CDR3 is TGCGCCAGCAGCTTGTCGCCCCAGCTTTCCTACAATGAGCAGTTCTTC. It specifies CASSLSPQLSYNEQFF.

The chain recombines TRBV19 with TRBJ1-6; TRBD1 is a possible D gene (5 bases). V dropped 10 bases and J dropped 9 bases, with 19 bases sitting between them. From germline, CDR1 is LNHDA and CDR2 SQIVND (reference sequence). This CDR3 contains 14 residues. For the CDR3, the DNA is TGTGCCACGGGCCCCTTGACAGTGGTTTCACCCCTCCACTTT. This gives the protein CATGPLTVVSPLHF.

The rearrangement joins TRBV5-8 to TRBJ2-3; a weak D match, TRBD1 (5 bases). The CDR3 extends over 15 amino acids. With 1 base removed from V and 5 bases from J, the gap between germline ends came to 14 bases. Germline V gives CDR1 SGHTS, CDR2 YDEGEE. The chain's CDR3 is CASSLFRGAVDTQYF. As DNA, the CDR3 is TGTGCCAGCAGCTTGTTTAGGGGCGCTGTAGATACGCAGTATTTT. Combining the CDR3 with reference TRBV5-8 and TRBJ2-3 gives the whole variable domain EAGVTQSPTHLIKTRGQQATLRCSPISGHTSVYWYQQALGLGLQFLLWYDEGEERNRGNFPPRFSGRQFPNYSSELNVNALELEDSALYLCASSLFRGAVDTQYFGPGTRLTVL.

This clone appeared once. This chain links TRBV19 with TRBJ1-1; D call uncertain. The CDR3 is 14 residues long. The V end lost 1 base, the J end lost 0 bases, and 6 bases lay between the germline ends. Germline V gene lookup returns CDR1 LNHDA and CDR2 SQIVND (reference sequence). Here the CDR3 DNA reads TGTGCCAGTAGTATAGCCGCCATGAACACTGAAGCTTTCTTT. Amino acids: CASSIAAMNTEAFF.

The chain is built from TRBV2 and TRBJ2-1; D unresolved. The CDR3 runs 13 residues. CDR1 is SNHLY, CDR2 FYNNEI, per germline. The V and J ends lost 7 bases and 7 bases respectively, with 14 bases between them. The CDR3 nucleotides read TGTGCCAGCACTCTTAGGGCTAATAATGAGCAGTTCTTC. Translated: CASTLRANNEQFF.

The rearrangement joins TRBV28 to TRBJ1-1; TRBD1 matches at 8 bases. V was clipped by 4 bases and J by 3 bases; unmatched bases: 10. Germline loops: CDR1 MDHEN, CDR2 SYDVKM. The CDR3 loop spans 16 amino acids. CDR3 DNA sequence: TGTGCCAGCAGTTCGCACATAGGACAGGGAGACACTGAAGCTTTCTTT. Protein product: CASSSHIGQGDTEAFF. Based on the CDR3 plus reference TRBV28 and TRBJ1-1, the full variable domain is DVKVTQSSRYLVKRTGEKVFLECVQDMDHENMFWYRQDPGLGLRLIYFSYDVKMKEKGDIPEGYSVSREKKERFSLILESASTNQTSMYLCASSSHIGQGDTEAFFGQGTRLTVV.

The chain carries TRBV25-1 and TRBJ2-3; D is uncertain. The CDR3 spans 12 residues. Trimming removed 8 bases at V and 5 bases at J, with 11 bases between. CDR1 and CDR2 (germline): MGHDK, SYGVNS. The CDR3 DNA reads TGTGCCAGCGGTGGACCTAGAGATACGCAGTATTTT. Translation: CASGGPRDTQYF.

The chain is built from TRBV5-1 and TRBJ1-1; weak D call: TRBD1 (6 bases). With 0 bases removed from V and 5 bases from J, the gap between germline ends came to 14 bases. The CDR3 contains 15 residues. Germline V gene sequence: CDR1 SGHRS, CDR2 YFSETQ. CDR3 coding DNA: TGCGCCAGCAGCTTGGTTCGGGGGCCTGGGACTGAAGCTTTCTTT. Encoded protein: CASSLVRGPGTEAFF.

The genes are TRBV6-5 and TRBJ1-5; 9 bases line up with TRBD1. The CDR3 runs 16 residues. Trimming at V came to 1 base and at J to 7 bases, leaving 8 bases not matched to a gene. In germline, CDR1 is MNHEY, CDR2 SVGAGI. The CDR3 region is CASSYFLNRGRQPQHF. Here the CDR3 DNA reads TGTGCCAGCAGTTACTTCCTGAACAGGGGGCGGCAGCCCCAGCATTTT.

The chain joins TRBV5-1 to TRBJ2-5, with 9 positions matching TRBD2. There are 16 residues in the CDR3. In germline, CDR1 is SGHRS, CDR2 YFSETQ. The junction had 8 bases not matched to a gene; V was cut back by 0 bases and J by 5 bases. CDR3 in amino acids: CASSLVAGGLTETQYF. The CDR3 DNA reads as TGCGCCAGCAGCTTGGTTGCGGGGGGGCTCACGGAGACCCAGTACTTC. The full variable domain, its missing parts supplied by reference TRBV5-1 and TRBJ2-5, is KAGVTQTPRYLIKTRGQQVTLSCSPISGHRSVSWYQQTPGQGLQFLFEYFSETQRNKGNFPGRFSGRQFSNSRSEMNVSTLELGDSALYLCASSLVAGGLTETQYFGPGTRLLVL.

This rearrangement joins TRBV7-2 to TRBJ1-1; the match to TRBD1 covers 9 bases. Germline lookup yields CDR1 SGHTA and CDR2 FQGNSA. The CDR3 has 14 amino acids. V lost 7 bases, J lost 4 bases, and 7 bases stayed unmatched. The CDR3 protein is CASILGQGPTEAFF. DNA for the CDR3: TGTGCCAGCATCCTGGGACAGGGTCCCACTGAAGCTTTCTTT.